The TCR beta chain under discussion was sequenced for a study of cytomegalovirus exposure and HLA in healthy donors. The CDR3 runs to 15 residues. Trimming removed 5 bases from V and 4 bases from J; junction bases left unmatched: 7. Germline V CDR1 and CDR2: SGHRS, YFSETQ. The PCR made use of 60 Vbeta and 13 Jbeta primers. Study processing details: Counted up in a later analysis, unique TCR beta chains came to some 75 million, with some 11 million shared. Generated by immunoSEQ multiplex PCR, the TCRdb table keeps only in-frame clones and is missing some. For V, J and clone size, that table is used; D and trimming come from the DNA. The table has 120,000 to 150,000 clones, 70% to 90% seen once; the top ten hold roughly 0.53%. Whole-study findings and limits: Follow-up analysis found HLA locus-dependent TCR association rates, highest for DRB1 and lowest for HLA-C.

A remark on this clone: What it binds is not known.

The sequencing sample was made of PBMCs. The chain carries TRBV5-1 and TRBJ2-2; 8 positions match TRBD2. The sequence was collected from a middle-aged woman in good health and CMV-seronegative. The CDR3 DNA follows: TGCGCCAGCAGACCCGATAGCGGGATCACCGGGGAGCTGTTTTTT. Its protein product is CASRPDSGITGELFF.